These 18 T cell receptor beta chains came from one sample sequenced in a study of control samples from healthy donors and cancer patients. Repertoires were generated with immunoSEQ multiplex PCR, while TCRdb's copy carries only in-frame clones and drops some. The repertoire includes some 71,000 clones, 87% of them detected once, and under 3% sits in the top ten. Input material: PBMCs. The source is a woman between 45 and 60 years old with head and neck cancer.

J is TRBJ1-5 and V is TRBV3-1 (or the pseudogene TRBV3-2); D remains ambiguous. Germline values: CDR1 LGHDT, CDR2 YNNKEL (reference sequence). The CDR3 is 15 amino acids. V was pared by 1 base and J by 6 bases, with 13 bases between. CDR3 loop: CASSQGGRDGQPQHF. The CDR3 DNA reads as TGTGCCAGCAGCCAAGGAGGGAGGGATGGTCAGCCCCAGCATTTT.

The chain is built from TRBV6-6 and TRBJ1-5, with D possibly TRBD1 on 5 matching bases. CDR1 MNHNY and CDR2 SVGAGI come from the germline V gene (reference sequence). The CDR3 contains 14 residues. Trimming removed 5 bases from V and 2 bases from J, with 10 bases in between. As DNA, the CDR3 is TGTGCCAGCAGTAACCGGGGGGGCAATCAGCCCCAGCATTTT. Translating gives CASSNRGGNQPQHF.

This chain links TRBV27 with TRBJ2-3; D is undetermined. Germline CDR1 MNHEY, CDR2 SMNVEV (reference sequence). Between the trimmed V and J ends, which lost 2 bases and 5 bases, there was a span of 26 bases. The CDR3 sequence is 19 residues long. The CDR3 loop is CASSLTPPAGLGKGDTQYF. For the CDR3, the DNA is TGTGCCAGCAGTTTAACCCCCCCCGCCGGCCTCGGAAAGGGAGATACGCAGTATTTT.

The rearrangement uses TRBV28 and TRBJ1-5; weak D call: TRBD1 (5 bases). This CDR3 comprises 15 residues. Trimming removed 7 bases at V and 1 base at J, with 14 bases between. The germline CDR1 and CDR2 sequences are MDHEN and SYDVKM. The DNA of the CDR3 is TGTGCCAGCATTGGGGGGAGTCGGAGCAATCAGCCCCAGCATTTT. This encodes CASIGGSRSNQPQHF.

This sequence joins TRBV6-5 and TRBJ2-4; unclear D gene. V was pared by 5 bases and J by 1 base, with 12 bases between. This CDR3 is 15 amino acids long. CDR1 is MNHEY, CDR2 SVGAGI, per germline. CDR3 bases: TGTGCCAGCAGTAACCCTCGCCTGGCCAAAAACATTCAGTACTTC. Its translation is CASSNPRLAKNIQYF.

The CDR3, as DNA: TGTGCCAGCAGCTTAGTTACAGGGGAAGGACAGCCCCAGCATTTT. It encodes CASSLVTGEGQPQHF. The chain uses TRBV7-2 and TRBJ1-5, with 7 bases identical to TRBD1. The CDR3 consists of 15 residues. J lost 7 bases, V lost 1 base, and 7 bases had no gene match. Germline CDR1 SGHTA, CDR2 FQGNSA.

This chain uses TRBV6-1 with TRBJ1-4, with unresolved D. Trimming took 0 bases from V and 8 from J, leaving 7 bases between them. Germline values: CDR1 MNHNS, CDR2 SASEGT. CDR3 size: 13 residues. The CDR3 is CASSEAHSEKLFF. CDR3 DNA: TGTGCCAGCAGTGAAGCGCACAGCGAAAAACTGTTTTTT.

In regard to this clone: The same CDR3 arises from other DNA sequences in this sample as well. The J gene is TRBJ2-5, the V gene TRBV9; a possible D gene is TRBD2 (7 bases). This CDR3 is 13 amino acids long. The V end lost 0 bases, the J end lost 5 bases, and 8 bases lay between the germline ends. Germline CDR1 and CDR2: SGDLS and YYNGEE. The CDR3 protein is CASSVAGGETQYF. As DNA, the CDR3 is TGTGCCAGCAGCGTAGCGGGGGGCGAGACCCAGTACTTC.

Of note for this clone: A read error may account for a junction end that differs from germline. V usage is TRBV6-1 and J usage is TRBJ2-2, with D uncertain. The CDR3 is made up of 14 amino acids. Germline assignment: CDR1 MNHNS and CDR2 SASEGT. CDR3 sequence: CASSAGRNAGELFF. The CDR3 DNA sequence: TGTGCCAGCAGTGCGGGCAGGAACGCCGGGGAGCTGTTTTTT.

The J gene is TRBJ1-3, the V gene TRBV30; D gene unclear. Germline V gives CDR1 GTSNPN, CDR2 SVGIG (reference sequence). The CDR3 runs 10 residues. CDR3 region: CALLGNTIYF. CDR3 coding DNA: TGTGCTTTGTTAGGGAACACCATATATTTT.

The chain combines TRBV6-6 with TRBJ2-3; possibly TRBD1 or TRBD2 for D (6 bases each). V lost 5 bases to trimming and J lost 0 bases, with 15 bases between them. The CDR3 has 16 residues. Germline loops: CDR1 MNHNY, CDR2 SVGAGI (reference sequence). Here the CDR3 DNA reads TGTGCCAGCAGTCATAGGGGGGTGTTAAGCACAGATACGCAGTATTTT. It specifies CASSHRGVLSTDTQYF.

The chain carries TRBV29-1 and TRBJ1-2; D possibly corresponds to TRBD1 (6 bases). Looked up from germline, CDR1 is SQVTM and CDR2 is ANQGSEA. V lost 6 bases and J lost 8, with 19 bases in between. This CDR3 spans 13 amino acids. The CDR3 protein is CSVGEGQQIGYTF. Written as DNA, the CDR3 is TGCAGCGTGGGTGAAGGACAGCAGATAGGCTACACCTTC.

This chain's CDR3 is CASSSIRTTRAQYF. The CDR3 region has the DNA TGTGCCAGCAGCTCGATACGGACCACTCGGGCGCAGTATTTT. The rearrangement joins TRBV11-2 to TRBJ2-3, with D hard to call. The germline V gene encodes CDR1 SGHAT and CDR2 FQNNGV. CDR3 size: 14 residues. V was trimmed by 4 bases and J by 10 bases, leaving 18 bases between them.

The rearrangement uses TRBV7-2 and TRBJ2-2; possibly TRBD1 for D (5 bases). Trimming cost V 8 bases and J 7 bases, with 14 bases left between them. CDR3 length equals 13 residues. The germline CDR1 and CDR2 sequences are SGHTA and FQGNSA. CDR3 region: CASGAGLGGELFF. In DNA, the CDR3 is TGTGCCAGCGGCGCAGGGTTGGGCGGGGAGCTGTTTTTT.

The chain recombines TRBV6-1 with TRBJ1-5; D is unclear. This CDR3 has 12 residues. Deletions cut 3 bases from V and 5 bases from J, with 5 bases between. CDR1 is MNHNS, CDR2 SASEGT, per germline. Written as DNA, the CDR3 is TGTGCCAGCAGTGAGGTAGATCAGCCCCAGCATTTT. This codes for CASSEVDQPQHF.

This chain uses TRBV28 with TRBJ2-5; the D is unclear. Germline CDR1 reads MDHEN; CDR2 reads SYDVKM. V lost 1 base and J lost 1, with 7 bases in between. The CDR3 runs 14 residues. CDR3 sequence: CASSLSTPQETQYF. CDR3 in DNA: TGTGCCAGCAGTTTATCAACTCCCCAAGAGACCCAGTACTTC.

CDR3: CASNRGLTNEKLFF. In nucleotides, the CDR3 is TGTGCCAGCAACAGGGGTTTGACTAATGAAAAACTGTTTTTT. This chain uses TRBV19 with TRBJ1-4; TRBD1 matches 7 bases. CDR3 length: 14 residues. The V gene end was trimmed by 9 bases and the J gene end by 2 bases; junction bases not matched to a gene: 6. Germline V gives CDR1 LNHDA, CDR2 SQIVND (reference sequence).

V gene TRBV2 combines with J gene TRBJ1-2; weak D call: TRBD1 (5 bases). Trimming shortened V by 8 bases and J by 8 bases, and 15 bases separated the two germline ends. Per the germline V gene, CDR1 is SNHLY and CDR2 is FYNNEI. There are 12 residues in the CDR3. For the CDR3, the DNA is TGTGCCAGCGCAAGCCAGGGTCAGGGCTACACCTTC. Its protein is CASASQGQGYTF.